The source of this TCR beta chain is a study of shared clonotypes between healthy human individuals. Study-level background: Each donor's CD4 naive and CD4 memory cells filled three plates apiece, CD8 naive two, and CD8 memory one.

The data were produced by immunoSEQ multiplex PCR, yet TCRdb's version contains in-frame clones alone and is incomplete. The sample has approximately 640,000 clones, roughly 88% seen once; the top ten hold approximately 35%. The CDR3 spans 13 residues. From germline, CDR1 is MNHEY and CDR2 SMNVEV (reference sequence). Trimming removed 1 base from V and 3 bases from J, with 5 bases in between. Of note for this clone: Its specificity is unknown.

Study findings and constraints: Estimated richness values were generally larger in naive subsets than in memory subsets.

Sequencing used memory CD8+ T cells from PBMCs. Documented subset: CD45RO+ cells pooled with CCR7-negative TemRA cells. The chain is built from TRBV27 and TRBJ2-3, with no clear D. This clonotype was sampled from a young man in good health. Some clones in this sample may be carry-over from other donors' samples. CDR3 nucleotide sequence: TGTGCCAGCAGTTTATTTTTTACAGATACGCAGTATTTT. It specifies CASSLFFTDTQYF.